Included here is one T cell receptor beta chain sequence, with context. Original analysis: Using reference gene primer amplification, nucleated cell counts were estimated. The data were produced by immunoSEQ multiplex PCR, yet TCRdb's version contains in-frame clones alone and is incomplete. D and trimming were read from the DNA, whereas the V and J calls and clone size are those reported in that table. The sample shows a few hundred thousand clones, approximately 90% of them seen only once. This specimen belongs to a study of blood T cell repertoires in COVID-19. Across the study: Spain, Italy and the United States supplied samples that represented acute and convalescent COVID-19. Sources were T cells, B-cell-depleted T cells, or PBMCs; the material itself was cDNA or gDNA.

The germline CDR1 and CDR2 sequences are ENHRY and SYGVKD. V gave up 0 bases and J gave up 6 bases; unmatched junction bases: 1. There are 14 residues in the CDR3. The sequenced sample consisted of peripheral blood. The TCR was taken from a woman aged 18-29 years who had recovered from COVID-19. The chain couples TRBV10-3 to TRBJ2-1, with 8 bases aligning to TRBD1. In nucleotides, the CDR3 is TGTGCCATCAGTGAGTCAGGACAGGGCAATGAGCAGTTCTTC. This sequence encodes CAISESGQGNEQFF.